This record concerns one T cell receptor beta chain sequence. Its specificity is unknown. CDR1 is SEHNR and CDR2 is FQNEAQ in the germline V gene (reference sequence). The CDR3 spans 14 residues. V was shortened by 4 bases and J by 0 bases, with 4 bases between the two germline ends. Sequencing used immunoSEQ multiplex PCR; TCRdb keeps in-frame clones, though not all of them. The sample records 35,000 or so clones, 70% to 90% being singletons. The data were obtained in a study of STAT3 mutations in large granular lymphocyte leukemia. Overall study: More than half of T-LGLL patients received immunosuppressive therapy. The study, taken as a whole, reports: Every T-cell large granular lymphocyte leukemia patient had at least one immunodominant TCR beta clonotype. After therapy, about 35% of the 18 patients switched clonotypes, all new clones STAT3 wild type.

Sequencing was done on a sample of PBMCs. The chain uses TRBV7-9 and TRBJ1-6; D gene unclear. The receptor was derived from a human donor with T large granular lymphocyte leukemia. Some clones in this sample may be carry-over from other donors' samples. The CDR3 is CASSSDSYNSPLHF. The CDR3 DNA reads as TGTGCCAGCAGCTCTGACTCCTATAATTCACCCCTCCACTTT.